This T cell receptor beta chain was identified during a study of blood T cells in healthy people across ages. Germline V gene sequence: CDR1 LGHNA, CDR2 YSLEER. This CDR3 is built from 16 residues. The authors ran a second PCR of about 7 to 12 cycles using a sample-barcoded 5' primer and a J-beta primer mix. Every sample gave at least 2.5 million paired-end reads containing CDR3. TCRdb itself ran the 5' RACE reads through MiXCR, one entry per CDR3 protein. The sample has about 570,000 distinct CDR3 sequences, 27% seen once. A few counts support this clonotype. The target antigen is unknown. Study findings and constraints: CMV infection status of these donors was not known.

The genes are TRBV4-3 and TRBJ2-1; the match to TRBD1 covers 11 bases. The J call may be wrong; the DNA end is better matched by TRBJ2-7. The specimen was blood. This clonotype was obtained from a woman in her 70s in good health. The chain's CDR3 is CASSQDRTGGFYEQYF. The DNA for the CDR3 is TGCGCCAGCAGCCAAGATCGGACAGGGGGCTTTTACGAGCAGTACTTC.